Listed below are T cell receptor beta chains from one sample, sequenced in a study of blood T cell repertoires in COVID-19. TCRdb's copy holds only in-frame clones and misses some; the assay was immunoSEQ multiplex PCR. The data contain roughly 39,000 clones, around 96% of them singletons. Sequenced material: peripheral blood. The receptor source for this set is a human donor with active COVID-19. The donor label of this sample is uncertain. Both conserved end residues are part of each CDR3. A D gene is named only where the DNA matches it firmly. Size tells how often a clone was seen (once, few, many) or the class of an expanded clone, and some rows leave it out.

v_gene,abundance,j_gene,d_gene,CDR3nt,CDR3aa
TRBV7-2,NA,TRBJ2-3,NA,TGTGCCAGCAGCAATCCGGGTCGGGGGGCCTTCCTGGGTACGCAGTATTTT,CASSNPGRGAFLGTQYF
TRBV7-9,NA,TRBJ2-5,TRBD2,TGTGCCAGCAGCACCGGACTAGCGAGGGAGACCCAGTACTTC,CASSTGLARETQYF
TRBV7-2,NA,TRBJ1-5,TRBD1,TGTGCCAGCAGCCCCCACAGGGGCAGCAATCAGCCCCAGCATTTT,CASSPHRGSNQPQHF
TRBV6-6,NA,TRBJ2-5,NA,TGTGCCAGCAGTTACCTGGAGACCCAGTACTTC,CASSYLETQYF
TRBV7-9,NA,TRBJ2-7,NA,TGTGCCAGCAGCTTAGTACAGTACTCATACTACGAGCAGTACTTC,CASSLVQYSYYEQYF
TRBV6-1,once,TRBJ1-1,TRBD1,TGTGCCAGCAGTGAAACAGGGGGCGCGACTGAAGCTTTCTTT,CASSETGGATEAFF
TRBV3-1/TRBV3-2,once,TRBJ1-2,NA,TGTGCCAGCAGCCAAGATATGAGACACGGCTATGGCTACACCTTC,CASSQDMRHGYGYTF
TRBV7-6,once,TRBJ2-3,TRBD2,TGTGCCAGCAGCTTATTTCACGGACTAGCGAACACAGATACGCAGTATTTT,CASSLFHGLANTDTQYF
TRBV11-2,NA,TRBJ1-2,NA,TGTGCCAGCAGCCAAAAACAGGGCCCGGATTATGGCTACACCTTC,CASSQKQGPDYGYTF
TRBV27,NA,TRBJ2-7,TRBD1,TGTGCCAGCAGTTTATCCTTGACAGGGGGGTTGTACGAGCAGTACTTC,CASSLSLTGGLYEQYF
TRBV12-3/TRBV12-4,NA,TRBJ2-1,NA,TGTGCCAGCAGTTTGACAGCAACCAATGAGCAGTTCTTC,CASSLTATNEQFF
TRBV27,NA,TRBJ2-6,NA,TGTGCCAGCTGTAGGTTGGTGGGAGACTCTGGGGCCAACGTCCTGACTTTC,CASCRLVGDSGANVLTF
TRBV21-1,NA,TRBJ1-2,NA,TGTGCCAGCAGCAAATATGTGGGACAGGGGCAACCTGGCTACACCTTC,CASSKYVGQGQPGYTF
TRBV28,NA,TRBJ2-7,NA,TGTGCCAGCAATGGGGAGGTCGGCTCCTACGAGCAGTACTTC,CASNGEVGSYEQYF
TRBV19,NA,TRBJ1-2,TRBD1,TGTGCCAGTAGTATCGCATTGATTGGAGGGGGCGACTATGGCTACACCTTC,CASSIALIGGGDYGYTF